These 8 T cell receptor beta chains share one sample of origin, sequenced in a study of cytomegalovirus exposure and HLA in healthy donors. Vbeta (60) and Jbeta (13) primers were used in the PCR. Assay used: immunoSEQ multiplex PCR; TCRdb lists only in-frame clones, some missing. The ten top clones account for approximately 4.3%, within a sample of over 55,000 clones. Sequencing used PBMCs. The receptors originated from a male donor in good health and CMV-seronegative.

As concerns this clone: One junction end disagrees with the germline gene, perhaps due to a read error. This rearrangement joins TRBV5-1 to TRBJ2-3; TRBD2 is a possible D gene (5 bases). CDR3 size: 13 residues. Germline V gene sequence: CDR1 SGHRS, CDR2 YFSETQ. CDR3 region: CASSFRGTDKQYF. The DNA for the CDR3 is TGCGCCAGCAGCTTCCGGGGAACAGATAAGCAGTATTTT.

The V and J genes are TRBV4-1 and TRBJ1-2; perhaps TRBD1 as D (6 bases). Germline loops: CDR1 MGHRA, CDR2 YSYEKL. V gave up 4 bases and J gave up 2 bases, with 11 bases separating them. The CDR3 loop spans 14 amino acids. CDR3 DNA sequence: TGCGCCAGCAGCCTATCACAGGGAAACTATGGCTACACCTTC. It is translated as CASSLSQGNYGYTF.

The chain recombines TRBV30 with TRBJ2-7, with a weak D call TRBD1 (6 bases). V shed 7 bases and J shed 4 bases, with 14 bases lying between them. From germline, CDR1 is GTSNPN and CDR2 SVGIG (reference sequence). The CDR3 sequence is 12 residues long. CDR3 in DNA: TGTGCCTATCGACCAGGGGTTTACGAGCAGTACTTC. Translated: CAYRPGVYEQYF.

The J gene is TRBJ1-3, the V gene TRBV27, with a possible D match to TRBD1 (5 bases). CDR1 and CDR2 (germline): MNHEY, SMNVEV (reference sequence). V lost 4 bases and J 3 bases, leaving 7 bases between the germline ends. The CDR3 sequence is 13 residues long. The CDR3 DNA follows: TGTGCCAGCAGTTCAGGGATTGGAAACACCATATATTTT. Protein product: CASSSGIGNTIYF.

The chain employs TRBV7-9 and TRBJ1-2; possibly TRBD1 for D (5 bases). Between the trimmed V and J ends, which lost 3 bases and 4 bases, there was a span of 18 bases. From germline, CDR1 is SEHNR and CDR2 FQNEAQ (reference sequence). CDR3 length equals 16 residues. The CDR3 is CASSFYPGRPSYGYTF. Here the CDR3 DNA reads TGTGCCAGCAGCTTTTACCCAGGGCGACCCTCCTATGGCTACACCTTC.

The CDR3 DNA sequence: TGTGCCAGCAGCGGAACTAGCGGGGGGGTTAACCAAGAGACCCAGTACTTC. Protein product: CASSGTSGGVNQETQYF. The genes are TRBV9 and TRBJ2-5, with TRBD2 identical over 13 bases. This CDR3 comprises 17 residues. CDR1 SGDLS and CDR2 YYNGEE come from the germline V gene. After removal of 3 bases from V and 0 bases from J, the junction contained 5 bases not matched to a gene. Looking up the rest from reference TRBV9 and TRBJ2-5 gives the full variable domain: DSGVTQTPKHLITATGQRVTLRCSPRSGDLSVYWYQQSLDQGLQFLIQYYNGEERAKGNILERFSAQQFPDLHSELNLSSLELGDSALYFCASSGTSGGVNQETQYFGPGTRLLVL.

The chain joins TRBV30 to TRBJ1-2, with D tentatively TRBD1 (5 bases). Germline V gene sequence: CDR1 GTSNPN, CDR2 SVGIG (reference sequence). The CDR3 sequence is 16 residues long. The V end was cut by 4 bases, the J end by 0 bases, with 18 bases between. The CDR3 DNA is TGTGCCTGGAACCTGAGAGGCAGGGATCCTAACTATGGCTACACCTTC. Amino acids: CAWNLRGRDPNYGYTF.

The CDR3 spells CASSNYGTGELFF. As DNA, the CDR3 is TGTGCCAGCAGCAATTACGGGACCGGGGAGCTGTTTTTT. V and J are TRBV28 and TRBJ2-2; D is uncertain. CDR3 length equals 13 residues. Trimming took off 6 bases at V and 5 bases at J, with 10 bases between the two ends. The germline CDR1 and CDR2 sequences are MDHEN and SYDVKM.